This entry concerns a single TCR beta chain. No antigen is known for it. A J-beta primer mix and a sample-barcoded 5' primer were used in a second PCR of roughly 7 to 12 cycles. A single record per CDR3 protein comes from TCRdb applying MiXCR to the 5' RACE reads. The sample yields approximately 780,000 distinct CDR3 sequences, roughly 25% seen once. Trimming left V 3 bases short and J 4 bases short, with 12 bases between. Per germline, CDR1 LGHNA and CDR2 YNFKEQ. CDR3 length: 15 residues. These data originate in a study of blood T cells in healthy people across ages. General observations from the study: Per million T cells, the diversity of TCR beta decreased roughly linearly as age advanced. Estimates of diversity drawn from one million T cells were considered underestimates.

This sample also appeared in a second study, on T cells of mothers and their children. That report notes: Extracted RNA, in its entirety, went into cDNA synthesis at 1.5 ug per 15 ul.

The receptor was isolated from a boy aged 10-17 years in good health. The chain carries TRBV4-2 and TRBJ2-2; D remains ambiguous. The sample consisted of blood. CDR3 DNA: TGTGCCAGCAGCCAGGGGTTAACTTTCACCGGGGAGCTGTTTTTT. This gives the protein CASSQGLTFTGELFF.